This record looks at one T cell receptor beta chain sequence and its context. Which antigen it targets is not known. The input lacks base qualities; no much larger clone sits a single base away. The CDR3, from cysteine to phenylalanine, totals 14 residues. Only CDR3 DNA remains: 42 bases, in frame from the first base. CDR1 and CDR2 are read off the germline V gene as SGHTA and FQGNSA. V is reduced by 5 bases and J by 0 bases, leaving a spacing of 10 bases between them. The entire amount of isolated RNA was reverse transcribed using the High Capacity cDNA Reverse Transcription Kit, so the sequenced TCRB transcripts were expressed ones. Deep immunoSEQ sequencing was performed on naive, central memory and regulatory T cell samples, with an average of roughly 3.6 million total reads per sample. Sorted cells were lysed in RLT buffer and RNA was extracted with DNase-treated RNeasy Micro or Mini kits, depending on cell number. Each cell subset was processed on its own to prevent cross-contamination, while patient and healthy donor samples were processed together. The immunoSEQ multiplex PCR was used to amplify TCRB sequences from cDNA, yielding 87-bp fragments that span the CDR3 region. Sequencing of the amplicons was performed on the Illumina HiSeq platform. The original pipeline was this. PCR bias was corrected computationally using synthetic template baselines, and reads within Hamming distance 2 were collapsed, with unmergeable singletons discarded. By aligning reads against IMGT, V, D and J genes, CDR3 length, and insertions or deletions at six rearrangement sites were assigned. Within each subset, clonotype counts were normalized to sorted cell number, after which true diversity and Gini coefficients were computed with the tcR R package. Repertoire sharing was quantified using the overlap coefficient calculated on TCRB nucleotide sequences. TCRdb took over this immuneACCESS table, retaining in-frame rearrangements with V and J assigned. Such tables are incomplete; in checked studies, under half of the missing clones stem from an unresolved V gene, and the remainder is unexplained. V, J and clone size are taken as reported in that table, and D and trimming were inferred from the DNA itself. The sample data list about 140,000 clones, and roughly 10% of these were observed just once. 0.65% of the sample is taken by the ten largest.

This record belongs to a study of beta chain features in type 1 diabetes (dated 2018 in TCRdb). Some background on the complete study: Mean age, gender distribution, total cell number and subset yield did not differ between patients and healthy donors. Across all samples, roughly 110,000,000 sorted cells were examined, and cell number per subset correlated strongly with RNA yield. In the study, TCRB repertoires of sorted circulating CD4+ T cell subsets from recently diagnosed type 1 diabetes patients were compared with those of matched healthy donors. Whereas all 30 or so donors provided naive and central memory subsets, regulatory and stem cell-like memory subsets were isolated from just 8 patients and about 8 healthy donors. Broad study findings and their caveats: The naive, central memory and regulatory TCRB repertoires appeared to resemble one another more closely among patients than among healthy donors. In all four CD4+ subsets, TCRB CDR3 length was moderately but significantly shorter in type 1 diabetes patients. Sequencing cDNA rather than genomic DNA could over-represent highly expressing activated cells, although activation and CD3 levels did not differ between groups. Patients with type 1 diabetes made fewer insertions and deleted more nucleotides at VDJ recombination sites, implying thymic rearrangement abnormalities. Because small numbers of individuals were included in the HLA sub-analyses, any influence of HLA type on TCRB rearrangement was left unresolved. Shorter templates might have been favored by PCR, but patient and control samples were amplified and corrected together, so both groups would have been affected equally by any skew.

From each donor, a single peripheral blood sample of roughly 0.11 L on average was drawn into heparinised tubes. A BD FACSAria II and a panel including CD45RO, CCR7, CD25, CD127, CD95 and CD27 were used to sort naive, central memory, regulatory and stem cell-like memory CD4+ T cells. A purity above 95% was achieved for all sorted populations. PBMCs were isolated immediately by Lymphoprep density gradient centrifugation and stained directly without culture. To minimize batch effects, samples were stained and sorted in pairs, one healthy donor with one patient per experiment. The chain is made from TRBV7-2 and TRBJ1-2, with the D gene not clear enough to name. The sequencing sample was made of central memory CD4+ T cells from blood. The TCR sequence derives from a woman aged 40 to 50 in good health. The CDR3 sequence is CASSPGVSNYGYTF. The DNA sequence reads TGTGCCAGCAGCCCGGGTGTTTCTAACTATGGCTACACCTTC.